This entry lists 9 T cell receptor beta chains sequenced from one sample in a study of radiotherapy plus CTLA-4 blockade in lung cancer (dated by TCRdb to the late 2010s). Libraries were constructed by the immunoSEQ multiplex PCR assay. What TCRdb holds here is the immuneACCESS table cut down to in-frame rearrangements. Part of the clones is not present; checked against another copy, under half of the missing clones reflect an unresolved V gene, and the others are unexplained. Recorded for this sample are under 95,000 clones; about four fifths of them occurred a single time. Roughly 22% of the sample is taken by the ten largest. The starting material was peripheral blood, obtained from a patient treated with radiotherapy plus ipilimumab. The source is a human donor with non-small cell lung cancer whose response to radiotherapy plus ipilimumab could not be evaluated. Some clones in this sample may be carry-over from other donors' samples.

The chain combines TRBV10-3 with TRBJ2-6, with unresolved D. The CDR3 spans 15 residues. Trimming cost V 3 bases and J 0 bases, with 6 bases left between them. Germline CDR1 ENHRY, CDR2 SYGVKD. CDR3 protein: CAISDGISGANVLTF. The CDR3 coding sequence is TGTGCCATCAGTGACGGTATCTCTGGGGCCAACGTCCTGACTTTC.

The CDR3 loop reads CASSLAGSTDTQYF. CDR3 DNA sequence: TGCGCCAGCAGCTTGGCCGGGAGCACAGATACGCAGTATTTT. The genes are TRBV5-1 and TRBJ2-3; no clear D gene. Per germline, CDR1 SGHRS and CDR2 YFSETQ. The CDR3 loop spans 14 amino acids. The V gene lost 0 bases and the J gene lost 0 bases, with 5 bases spanning the gap.

The rearrangement joins TRBV7-9 to TRBJ2-5, with 8 bases that match TRBD1. Germline V CDR1 and CDR2: SEHNR, FQNEAQ (reference sequence). Trimming took 5 bases from V and 5 from J; bases not matched to a gene: 7. CDR3 length: 14 residues. CDR3 in amino acids: CASSPTTGVETQYF. The CDR3 bases are TGTGCCAGCAGCCCGACGACAGGGGTTGAGACCCAGTACTTC.

This chain links TRBV5-8 with TRBJ2-2, with D unclear. CDR3 length equals 11 residues. The germline gives CDR1 SGHTS, CDR2 YDEGEE. Between the trimmed V and J ends, which lost 3 bases and 7 bases, there was a span of 4 bases. The CDR3 sequence is CASSSGGELFF. The CDR3 nucleotides read TGTGCCAGCAGCTCCGGCGGGGAGCTGTTTTTT.

This clone has a handful of counts. The chain joins TRBV5-6 to TRBJ1-5; D unclear. The CDR3 contains 15 residues. V was pared by 0 bases and J by 0 bases, with 7 bases between. CDR1 is SGHDT and CDR2 is YYEEEE in the germline V gene. The CDR3 DNA reads as TGTGCCAGCAGCTTGGGAGGTTATAGCAATCAGCCCCAGCATTTT. Amino acids: CASSLGGYSNQPQHF. Variable domain in full (rest from reference TRBV5-6 and TRBJ1-5): DAGVTQSPTHLIKTRGQQVTLRCSPKSGHDTVSWYQQALGQGPQFIFQYYEEEERQRGNFPDRFSGHQFPNYSSELNVNALLLGDSALYLCASSLGGYSNQPQHFGDGTRLSIL.

In nucleotides, the CDR3 is TGTGCCATCAGCCCGACAGGGAGCGAGCAGTACTTC. It encodes CAISPTGSEQYF. The V call is TRBV10-3, the J call TRBJ2-7; the match to TRBD1 covers 7 bases. CDR1 is ENHRY, CDR2 SYGVKD, per germline. The CDR3 is 12 residues long. After removal of 6 bases from V and 6 bases from J, the junction contained 5 bases not matched to a gene.

The J gene is TRBJ2-1, the V gene TRBV5-1, with TRBD2 matching 14 bases. The CDR3 length is 18 residues. Germline V gene sequence: CDR1 SGHRS, CDR2 YFSETQ. J gave up 4 bases and V 5 bases, and 11 bases lay outside the gene matches. CDR3: CASRIPAGTSGGYNEQFF. CDR3 coding DNA: TGCGCCAGCAGAATCCCGGCCGGGACTAGCGGGGGATACAATGAGCAGTTCTTC.

This chain links TRBV30 with TRBJ1-1; TRBD1 might be the D (5 bases). The V gene's germline CDR1 is GTSNPN and CDR2 SVGIG (reference sequence). The CDR3 loop spans 14 amino acids. V lost 3 bases and J 5 bases, leaving 16 bases between the germline ends. Here the CDR3 reads CAWRVGQGRTEAFF. CDR3 coding DNA: TGTGCCTGGAGGGTTGGGCAGGGAAGGACTGAAGCTTTCTTT.

This chain joins TRBV4-1 and TRBJ2-6, with 7 nucleotides matching TRBD1. The CDR3 is 19 residues long. CDR1 MGHRA and CDR2 YSYEKL come from the germline V gene. After removal of 0 bases from V and 1 base from J, the junction contained 9 bases not matched to a gene. The CDR3 here is CASSQDRGNRGSGANVLTF. The CDR3, as DNA: TGCGCCAGCAGCCAAGATAGAGGGAACAGGGGATCTGGGGCCAACGTCCTGACTTTC.